Listed here are 25 T cell receptor beta chains from one sample, sequenced in a study of cytomegalovirus exposure and HLA in healthy donors. It was with 60 Vbeta and 13 Jbeta primers that the PCR ran. Libraries were prepared by immunoSEQ multiplex PCR; TCRdb keeps only in-frame clonotypes and omits some of them. This table has more than 95,000 clones, about 81% appearing once. Sequenced sample: PBMCs. The receptor set was obtained from a woman aged 30 to 39 in good health and CMV-seronegative.

The gene calls are TRBV2 and TRBJ2-1, with 10 bases aligning to TRBD2. V lost 2 bases, J lost 7 bases, and 8 bases stayed unmatched. The length of the CDR3 is 16 residues. Germline CDR1 and CDR2: SNHLY and FYNNEI. The CDR3 DNA follows: TGTGCCAGCAGTGAACAGAATAGCGGGGGGTGGAATGAGCAGTTCTTC. Translation: CASSEQNSGGWNEQFF. The full variable domain, rest sourced from reference TRBV2 and TRBJ2-1, is EPEVTQTPSHQVTQMGQEVILRCVPISNHLYFYWYRQILGQKVEFLVSFYNNEISEKSEIFDDQFSVERPDGSNFTLKIRSTKLEDSAMYFCASSEQNSGGWNEQFFGPGTRLTVL.

V usage is TRBV5-4 and J usage is TRBJ2-1; D is ambiguous. The CDR3 has 12 residues. V lost 3 bases, J lost 6 bases, and 7 bases lay in between. Germline CDR1 reads SGHNT; CDR2 reads YYREEE (reference sequence). In DNA, the CDR3 is TGTGCCAGCAGCTACTCCATCAATGAGCAGTTCTTC. As protein: CASSYSINEQFF.

V usage is TRBV10-3 and J usage is TRBJ2-5, with 8 bases aligning to TRBD2. CDR1 and CDR2 from the germline V gene are ENHRY and SYGVKD. J gave up 5 bases and V 8 bases, and 10 bases lay outside the gene matches. CDR3 size: 14 residues. In DNA, the CDR3 is TGTGCCATCTCCCCGAGCGGGGGTTCGGAGACCCAGTACTTC. Amino acids: CAISPSGGSETQYF.

The sample holds a few counts of this clone. The chain is built from TRBV5-1 and TRBJ2-7; 7 nucleotides agree with TRBD1. The CDR3 spans 14 residues. Germline CDR1 and CDR2: SGHRS and YFSETQ. V was pared by 4 bases and J by 7 bases, with 11 bases of the junction left unmatched. The CDR3 is CASSPGQTLREQYF. The CDR3 bases are TGCGCCAGCAGCCCGGGACAGACCTTACGAGAGCAGTACTTC.

CDR3 region: CASSKAPRTGDHYEQYF. The CDR3 region has the DNA TGTGCCAGCAGCAAAGCCCCACGGACAGGGGATCACTACGAGCAGTACTTC. The V call is TRBV21-1, the J call TRBJ2-7; the D segment call TRBD1 is taken from the table without a DNA check. TRBV21-1 is reported as a pseudogene. The CDR3 spans 17 residues.

V usage is TRBV10-3 and J usage is TRBJ2-1, with 10 bases matching TRBD2. The CDR3 has 18 amino acids. V trimming: 0 bases; J trimming: 2 bases; junction bases outside the gene matches: 7. CDR1 is ENHRY, CDR2 SYGVKD, per germline. The DNA for the CDR3 is TGTGCCATCAGTGAGTCCCCTAGCGGGGGCACTACCTACAATGAGCAGTTCTTC. Its protein is CAISESPSGGTTYNEQFF.

The chain couples TRBV6-5 to TRBJ2-5, with 8 bases identical to TRBD1. This CDR3 comprises 14 residues. CDR1 and CDR2 from the germline V gene are MNHEY and SVGAGI. V lost 6 bases and J lost 1; bases outside the gene matches: 4. CDR3 in amino acids: CASRSTGAQETQYF. The CDR3 nucleotides are TGTGCCAGCAGGTCGACAGGGGCCCAAGAGACCCAGTACTTC.

The gene calls are TRBV4-1 and TRBJ1-1; D gene unclear. V dropped 0 bases and J dropped 3 bases, with 23 bases sitting between them. Looked up from germline, CDR1 is MGHRA and CDR2 is YSYEKL. The CDR3 is 19 amino acids. This CDR3 is CASSQDRKEVRRRDTEAFF. The CDR3 coding sequence is TGCGCCAGCAGCCAAGATCGGAAGGAGGTCCGAAGGAGGGACACTGAAGCTTTCTTT.

The J gene is TRBJ2-7, the V gene TRBV7-2, with D possibly matching TRBD1 (6 bases). CDR1 and CDR2 (germline): SGHTA, FQGNSA. CDR3 length equals 15 residues. Trimming left V 5 bases short and J 0 bases short, with 14 bases between. CDR3 nucleotide sequence: TGTGCCAGCAGCCCTGGGACAACCAGCTCCTACGAGCAGTACTTC. Translating gives CASSPGTTSSYEQYF.

V usage is TRBV6-5 and J usage is TRBJ1-1; TRBD1 aligns across 7 bases. Germline CDR1 reads MNHEY; CDR2 reads SVGAGI. V trimming: 5 bases; J trimming: 0 bases; junction bases outside the gene matches: 6. The CDR3 is 15 amino acids. Written as DNA, the CDR3 is TGTGCCAGCAGTGTTCACAGGGGAATGAACACTGAAGCTTTCTTT. Translating it yields CASSVHRGMNTEAFF.

This sequence joins TRBV2 and TRBJ2-7; the match to TRBD2 covers 8 bases. Per germline, CDR1 SNHLY and CDR2 FYNNEI. The CDR3 spans 14 residues. The V segment lost 7 bases and the J segment 2 bases; nucleotides outside the gene matches: 7. CDR3 sequence reads: CASKGGLATYEQYF. CDR3 nucleotide sequence: TGTGCCAGCAAGGGAGGACTAGCAACCTACGAGCAGTACTTC.

The chain links TRBV9 to TRBJ2-3; tentative D call: TRBD2 (7 bases). V was pared by 0 bases and J by 6 bases, with 11 bases between. The CDR3 loop spans 14 amino acids. In germline, CDR1 is SGDLS, CDR2 YYNGEE. CDR3 amino acids: CASSVVGGPDTQYF. The CDR3, as DNA: TGTGCCAGCAGCGTAGTGGGGGGGCCTGATACGCAGTATTTT.

This chain links TRBV9 with TRBJ2-1, with D possibly being TRBD2 (6 bases). Germline CDR1 and CDR2: SGDLS and YYNGEE. The V end lost 4 bases, the J end lost 6 bases, and 14 bases lay between the germline ends. The CDR3 has 14 amino acids. In DNA form, the CDR3 reads TGTGCCAGCAGCCCCACAGGACTATTCAATGAGCAGTTCTTC. It encodes CASSPTGLFNEQFF.

The CDR3 reads CAWSAEREGSYNEQFF. The CDR3 coding sequence is TGTGCCTGGAGTGCAGAGCGGGAGGGGTCCTACAATGAGCAGTTCTTC. The rearrangement links TRBV30 to TRBJ2-1; 10 bases align to TRBD2. The junction had 4 bases not matched to a gene; V was cut back by 1 base and J by 1 base. The CDR3 totals 16 residues. Germline V gives CDR1 GTSNPN, CDR2 SVGIG (reference sequence).

This clone has a single count. The chain is built from TRBV9 and TRBJ2-5; 7 bases map to TRBD1. Germline V CDR1 and CDR2: SGDLS, YYNGEE. This CDR3 has 15 residues. V lost 0 bases to trimming and J lost 6 bases; unmatched junction nucleotides: 8. The CDR3 is CASSVEGGGQKTQYF. CDR3 bases: TGTGCCAGCAGCGTAGAAGGGGGCGGTCAGAAGACCCAGTACTTC.

The rearrangement uses TRBV5-1 and TRBJ1-1; 8 bases match TRBD1. The length of the CDR3 is 14 residues. Germline lookup yields CDR1 SGHRS and CDR2 YFSETQ. V lost 2 bases, J lost 1 base, and 1 base stayed unmatched. CDR3 DNA sequence: TGCGCCAGCAGCTTTGACAGGGGGAACACTGAAGCTTTCTTT. This gives the protein CASSFDRGNTEAFF. The full variable domain, its missing parts supplied by reference TRBV5-1 and TRBJ1-1, is KAGVTQTPRYLIKTRGQQVTLSCSPISGHRSVSWYQQTPGQGLQFLFEYFSETQRNKGNFPGRFSGRQFSNSRSEMNVSTLELGDSALYLCASSFDRGNTEAFFGQGTRLTVV.

The chain employs TRBV9 and TRBJ2-1; 8 bases map to TRBD2. J lost 3 bases, V lost 4 bases, and 6 bases had no gene match. The CDR3 is 15 amino acids. Germline CDR1 is SGDLS and CDR2 is YYNGEE. CDR3 in amino acids: CASSKFLAGYNEQFF. In DNA, the CDR3 is TGTGCCAGCAGCAAGTTCCTAGCGGGCTACAATGAGCAGTTCTTC.

The chain recombines TRBV18 with TRBJ1-4, with 8 bases fitting TRBD1. This CDR3 has 15 amino acids. Per germline, CDR1 KGHSH and CDR2 LQKENI. The ends lost 0 bases at V and 8 bases at J; junction bases unmatched: 5. This CDR3 is CASSPPTGVKEKLFF. DNA for the CDR3: TGTGCCAGCTCACCACCGACAGGGGTAAAGGAAAAACTGTTTTTT.

This clone was found a few times. V and J are TRBV6-4 and TRBJ2-3; D possibly corresponds to TRBD1 (5 bases). Trimming removed 0 bases from V and 3 bases from J, with 13 bases in between. This CDR3 comprises 16 residues. Germline CDR1 MRHNA, CDR2 SNTAGT. In nucleotides, the CDR3 is TGTGCCAGCAGTGACTCGAGGCAGGGAAATACAGATACGCAGTATTTT. It translates to CASSDSRQGNTDTQYF.

The chain is built from TRBV10-2 and TRBJ1-2, with D possibly matching TRBD1 (5 bases). The CDR3 has 13 residues. From germline, CDR1 is WSHSY and CDR2 SAAADI. Trimming removed 8 bases from V and 3 bases from J, with 13 bases in between. CDR3 coding DNA: TGCGCCAGCCGGGACTCCGTTCACTATGGCTACACCTTC. Residues: CASRDSVHYGYTF.

The V call is TRBV6-5, the J call TRBJ2-7, with a tentative D call TRBD1 (6 bases). CDR3 size: 13 residues. The germline gives CDR1 MNHEY, CDR2 SVGAGI. V shed 4 bases and J shed 5 bases, with 12 bases lying between them. CDR3 bases: TGTGCCAGCAGTTCGGGGACATATGACGAGCAGTACTTC. It yields the protein CASSSGTYDEQYF.

The chain combines TRBV18 with TRBJ1-1; 10 bases line up with TRBD1. The germline V gene has CDR1 KGHSH and CDR2 LQKENI. The CDR3 is made up of 15 amino acids. V shed 4 bases, J shed 4 bases, and the junction held 6 bases outside the gene matches. This chain's CDR3 is CASSQDRGRFTEAFF. CDR3 nucleotide sequence: TGTGCCAGCTCACAGGACAGGGGGAGGTTCACTGAAGCTTTCTTT.

V usage is TRBV9 and J usage is TRBJ2-7; TRBD2 is a possible D gene (6 bases). Germline CDR1 and CDR2: SGDLS and YYNGEE. CDR3 length: 15 residues. The V end lost 0 bases, the J end lost 0 bases, and 10 bases lay between the germline ends. The CDR3 is CASSVDASASYEQYF. CDR3 DNA sequence: TGTGCCAGCAGCGTAGATGCTAGCGCCTCCTACGAGCAGTACTTC.

This clone has only one observation. The J gene is TRBJ2-6, the V gene TRBV2; 9 positions match TRBD1. The CDR3 covers 17 residues. J was trimmed by 0 bases and V by 6 bases; bases with no gene match: 6. Germline V CDR1 and CDR2: SNHLY, FYNNEI. As DNA, the CDR3 is TGTGCCAGCAGGACGGGACAGGGAATCTCTGGGGCCAACGTCCTGACTTTC. This encodes CASRTGQGISGANVLTF.

The chain is built from TRBV11-1 and TRBJ2-5, with D perhaps TRBD2 (5 bases). Germline assignment: CDR1 SGHAT and CDR2 FQDESV (reference sequence). V dropped 5 bases and J dropped 0 bases, with 10 bases sitting between them. There are 14 residues in the CDR3. The CDR3 spells CASSPREDQETQYF. CDR3 DNA: TGTGCCAGCAGCCCGAGGGAAGACCAAGAGACCCAGTACTTC. Based on the CDR3 plus reference TRBV11-1 and TRBJ2-5, the full variable domain is EAEVAQSPRYKITEKSQAVAFWCDPISGHATLYWYRQILGQGPELLVQFQDESVVDDSQLPKDRFSAERLKGVDSTLKIQPAELGDSAMYLCASSPREDQETQYFGPGTRLLVL.